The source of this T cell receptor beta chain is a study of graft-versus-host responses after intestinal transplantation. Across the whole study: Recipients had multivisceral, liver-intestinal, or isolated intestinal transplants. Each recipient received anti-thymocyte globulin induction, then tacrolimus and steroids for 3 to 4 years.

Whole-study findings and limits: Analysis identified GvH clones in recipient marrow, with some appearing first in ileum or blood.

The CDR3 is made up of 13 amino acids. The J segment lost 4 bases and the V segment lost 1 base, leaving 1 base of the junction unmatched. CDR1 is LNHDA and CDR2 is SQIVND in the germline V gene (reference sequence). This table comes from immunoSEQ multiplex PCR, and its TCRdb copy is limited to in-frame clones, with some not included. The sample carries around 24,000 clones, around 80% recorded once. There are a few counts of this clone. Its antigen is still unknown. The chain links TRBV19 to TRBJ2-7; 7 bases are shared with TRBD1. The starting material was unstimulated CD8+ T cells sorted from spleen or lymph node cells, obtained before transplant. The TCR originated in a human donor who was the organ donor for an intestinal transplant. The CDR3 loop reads CASSIAGGYEQYF. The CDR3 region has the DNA TGTGCCAGTAGTATAGCAGGGGGATACGAGCAGTACTTC.